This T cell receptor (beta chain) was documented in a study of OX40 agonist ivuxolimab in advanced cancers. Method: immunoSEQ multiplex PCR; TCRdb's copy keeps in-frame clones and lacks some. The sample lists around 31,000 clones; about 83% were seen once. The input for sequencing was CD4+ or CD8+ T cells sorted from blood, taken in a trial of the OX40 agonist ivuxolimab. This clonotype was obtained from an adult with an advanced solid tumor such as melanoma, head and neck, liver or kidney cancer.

The CDR3 here is CASSQEGDRVGRVGYTF. The CDR3 DNA follows: TGTGCCAGCAGCCAAGAAGGGGACAGGGTTGGGCGAGTTGGCTACACCTTC. The rearrangement links TRBV4-2 to TRBJ1-2; 9 nucleotides match TRBD1. With V trimmed by 0 bases and J by 7 bases, 12 bases remained unmatched. This CDR3 is 17 amino acids long. Per the germline V gene, CDR1 is LGHNA and CDR2 is YNFKEQ.